Listed below are T cell receptor beta chains from one sample, sequenced in a study of shared clonotypes between healthy human individuals. Sequencing used immunoSEQ multiplex PCR; TCRdb keeps in-frame clones, though not all of them. The sample comprises about 480,000 clones, about 75% of which are singletons, and about 12% rests with the top ten. Source material: PBMCs. The origin of the receptors is a woman aged 40 to 50 in good health. Some clones in this sample may be carry-over from other donors' samples. CDR3s include the opening cysteine and the closing phenylalanine or tryptophan. D genes are given only for firm matches. The size entry is marked missing in some rows and otherwise reads once, few, many or a size class.

d_call | clone_size | j_call | v_call | cdr3_aa | cdr3_nt
TRBD2 | once | TRBJ2-7 | TRBV9 | CASSPRLGTSGKGSYEQYF | TGTGCCAGCAGCCCCCGACTTGGGACTAGCGGGAAGGGCTCCTACGAGCAGTACTTC
TRBD1 | NA | TRBJ1-3 | TRBV30 | CAWSAPPGQGTGNTIYF | TGTGCCTGGAGTGCCCCTCCGGGACAGGGCACTGGAAACACCATATATTTT
TRBD1 | NA | TRBJ2-7 | TRBV28 | CASRQQGAHEQYF | TGTGCCAGCAGACAACAGGGGGCCCACGAGCAGTACTTC
NA | NA | TRBJ2-7 | TRBV2 | CASSKSLDRLAYEQYF | TGTGCCAGCAGCAAGTCACTAGACAGGCTCGCGTACGAGCAGTACTTC
TRBD1 | NA | TRBJ1-1 | TRBV10-3 | CAIRDRGEAFF | TGTGCCATCAGGGACAGGGGGGAAGCTTTCTTT
NA | NA | TRBJ1-2 | TRBV6-5 | CASSYVSSYGYTF | TGTGCCAGCAGTTATGTCAGTTCTTATGGCTACACCTTC
NA | NA | TRBJ1-3 | TRBV7-2 | CASSLLGRNSGNTIYF | TGTGCCAGCAGCCTACTGGGACGGAACTCTGGAAACACCATATATTTT
TRBD1 | few | TRBJ2-3 | TRBV30 | CAWGRGQGPADTQYF | TGTGCCTGGGGGAGGGGACAGGGGCCCGCAGATACGCAGTATTTT
TRBD1 | few | TRBJ2-4 | TRBV7-2 | CASSLSGTGKNIQYF | TGTGCCAGCAGCTTATCGGGGACAGGGAAAAACATTCAGTACTTC
NA | NA | TRBJ2-7 | TRBV7-8 | CASSLGSPGLVYEQYF | TGTGCCAGCAGCTTAGGGTCGCCGGGTCTTGTGTACGAGCAGTACTTC
NA | few | TRBJ1-1 | TRBV7-9 | CASSFRQWDAFF | TGTGCCAGCAGCTTTAGACAGTGGGACGCTTTCTTT
NA | NA | TRBJ1-4 | TRBV7-2 | CASSLEAAARFEKLFF | TGTGCCAGCAGCTTAGAGGCGGCAGCGAGGTTTGAAAAACTGTTTTTT
TRBD2 | NA | TRBJ2-7 | TRBV7-2 | CATSRGGLGTSVNEQYF | TGTGCCACCTCTAGGGGGGGACTCGGGACTAGCGTCAACGAGCAGTACTTC
TRBD1 | NA | TRBJ2-7 | TRBV5-1 | CASSTDGQEIYEQYF | TGCGCCAGCAGCACAGACGGACAGGAAATCTACGAGCAGTACTTC
NA | NA | TRBJ1-2 | TRBV21-1 | CASSTLAPGQKVYGYTF | TGTGCCAGCAGCACCCTCGCCCCGGGACAGAAGGTCTATGGCTACACCTTC
NA | once | TRBJ2-1 | TRBV28 | CASRSRSGSSYNEQFF | TGTGCCAGCAGATCACGATCCGGGAGCTCCTACAATGAGCAGTTCTTC
TRBD1 | once | TRBJ2-2 | TRBV27 | CASSLSRGLLTGELFF | TGTGCCAGCAGTTTATCCAGGGGGCTGTTGACCGGGGAGCTGTTTTTT
NA | once | TRBJ2-2 | TRBV5-1 | CASSLVGATNTGELFF | TGCGCCAGCAGCTTGGTTGGGGCGACGAACACCGGGGAGCTGTTTTTT
NA | once | TRBJ2-7 | TRBV9 | CASSVEEGYEQYF | TGTGCCAGCAGCGTAGAAGAGGGGTACGAGCAGTACTTC
TRBD2 | NA | TRBJ2-3 | TRBV28 | CASSLWASGTDTQYF | TGTGCCAGCAGTTTATGGGCTAGCGGGACAGATACGCAGTATTTT
NA | NA | TRBJ2-2 | TRBV7-7 | CASSFGTSQTGELFF | TGTGCTAGCAGCTTTGGGACCTCGCAGACCGGGGAGCTGTTTTTT
TRBD2 | NA | TRBJ2-7 | TRBV29-1 | CSGTSGGLVEQYF | TGCAGCGGAACTAGCGGGGGTTTGGTCGAGCAGTACTTC
TRBD2 | NA | TRBJ2-3 | TRBV7-8 | CASRIFASGTDTQYF | TGTGCCAGCAGAATCTTTGCTAGCGGAACAGATACGCAGTATTTT
NA | NA | TRBJ1-6 | TRBV29-1 | CSVERQNNSPLHF | TGCAGCGTTGAAAGACAGAATAATTCACCCCTCCACTTT
TRBD1 | once | TRBJ1-4 | TRBV28 | CASSLFQGAGYEKLFF | TGTGCCAGCAGTTTATTCCAGGGGGCGGGGTATGAAAAACTGTTTTTT
NA | once | TRBJ2-7 | TRBV7-2 | CASSSLYYEQYF | TGTGCCAGCAGCTCACTCTACTACGAGCAGTACTTC
NA | NA | TRBJ1-1 | TRBV6-6 | CAIREGQATAPEAFF | TGTGCCATCAGAGAAGGGCAGGCGACGGCCCCTGAAGCTTTCTTT
NA | NA | TRBJ1-2 | TRBV29-1 | CSVEGTAIYGYTF | TGCAGCGTTGAGGGGACTGCCATCTATGGCTACACCTTC
TRBD2 | once | TRBJ2-7 | TRBV6-5 | CASSYMAGGTYEQYF | TGTGCCAGCAGTTACATGGCGGGGGGGACCTACGAGCAGTACTTC
NA | NA | TRBJ2-7 | TRBV5-5 | CASSPGQPYEQYF | TGTGCCAGCAGCCCCGGACAGCCCTACGAGCAGTACTTC
TRBD2 | NA | TRBJ2-1 | TRBV28 | CASRASGSVEQFF | TGTGCCAGCAGGGCTAGCGGGAGCGTTGAGCAGTTCTTC
NA | NA | TRBJ2-5 | TRBV6-1 | CASSEGIGLETQYF | TGTGCCAGCAGTGAAGGAATAGGTCTGGAGACCCAGTACTTC
NA | NA | TRBJ2-1 | TRBV7-3 | CASSLGGGSGREQFF | TGTGCCAGCAGCTTAGGGGGCGGGAGTGGACGAGAGCAGTTCTTC
NA | NA | TRBJ2-3 | TRBV2 | CASSEGGADTQYF | TGTGCCAGCAGTGAGGGCGGTGCAGATACGCAGTATTTT
TRBD2 | NA | TRBJ2-7 | TRBV7-2 | CASSASGNYEQYF | TGTGCCAGCAGCGCAAGCGGGAACTACGAGCAGTACTTC
TRBD2 | NA | TRBJ2-1 | TRBV9 | CASSVSAGLAPNEQFF | TGTGCCAGCAGCGTATCAGCGGGACTAGCCCCTAATGAGCAGTTCTTC
NA | NA | TRBJ1-1 | TRBV13 | CASSLGQGFTEAFF | TGTGCCAGCAGCTTAGGCCAGGGGTTCACTGAAGCTTTCTTT
TRBD1 | NA | TRBJ1-2 | TRBV5-1 | CASSATGGGYGYTF | TGCGCCAGCAGCGCGACAGGGGGCGGCTATGGCTACACCTTC
NA | once | TRBJ1-2 | TRBV7-9 | CASTPGLTNYGYTF | TGTGCCAGCACCCCGGGGTTAACTAACTATGGCTACACCTTC
NA | many | TRBJ1-1 | TRBV6-6 | CASRSKTEAFF | TGTGCCAGCAGATCCAAAACTGAAGCTTTCTTT
NA | NA | TRBJ1-2 | TRBV19 | CASSIPGQPPPNYGYTF | TGTGCCAGTAGTATCCCCGGACAGCCTCCACCTAACTATGGCTACACCTTC
NA | NA | TRBJ2-3 | TRBV10-3 | CAISGVETTQYF | TGTGCCATCAGTGGAGTGGAGACTACGCAGTATTTT
NA | NA | TRBJ1-4 | TRBV27 | CASSLWGSTNEKLFF | TGTGCCAGCAGTTTATGGGGGTCAACTAATGAAAAACTGTTTTTT
NA | NA | TRBJ2-1 | TRBV7-2 | CASSPSGPRGRFF | TGTGCCAGCAGCCCCTCGGGGCCCCGCGGGCGGTTCTTC
TRBD1 | few | TRBJ2-2 | TRBV30 | CAWLGQGITGELFF | TGTGCCTGGCTAGGACAGGGTATTACCGGGGAGCTGTTTTTT
TRBD2 | NA | TRBJ2-7 | TRBV11-2 | CASSLGRRGGYEQYF | TGTGCCAGCAGCTTAGGACGGCGGGGGGGCTACGAGCAGTACTTC
NA | NA | TRBJ2-1 | TRBV6-6 | CASSPVSNEQFF | TGTGCCAGCAGTCCAGTTAGCAATGAGCAGTTCTTC
NA | many | TRBJ1-1 | TRBV7-9 | CASSLVGANTEAFF | TGTGCCAGCAGCTTAGTAGGCGCCAACACTGAAGCTTTCTTT
NA | NA | TRBJ2-7 | TRBV27 | CASSPGYEQYF | TGTGCCAGCAGTCCTGGGTACGAGCAGTACTTC
NA | NA | TRBJ2-1 | TRBV15 | CATSRDVDVGEQFF | TGTGCCACCAGCAGAGATGTGGACGTCGGTGAGCAGTTCTTC
NA | NA | TRBJ2-1 | TRBV27 | CASSFHSNEQFF | TGTGCCAGCAGTTTCCATAGCAATGAGCAGTTCTTC
NA | NA | TRBJ1-3 | TRBV9 | CASSVGREGVGTIYF | TGTGCCAGCAGCGTAGGCAGGGAAGGGGTTGGCACCATATATTTT
NA | NA | TRBJ2-7 | TRBV7-8 | CASSVDRDTHYEQYF | TGTGCCAGCAGCGTTGACCGGGACACCCACTACGAGCAGTACTTC
NA | NA | TRBJ2-1 | TRBV27 | CASSLWGRPNEQFF | TGTGCCAGCAGTTTATGGGGACGCCCCAATGAGCAGTTCTTC
NA | NA | TRBJ1-1 | TRBV19 | CASSINRSGAEAFF | TGTGCCAGTAGTATAAACCGATCAGGGGCTGAAGCTTTCTTT
NA | NA | TRBJ1-1 | TRBV6-5 | CASSTTTEMNTEAFF | TGTGCCAGCAGCACAACGACAGAAATGAACACTGAAGCTTTCTTT